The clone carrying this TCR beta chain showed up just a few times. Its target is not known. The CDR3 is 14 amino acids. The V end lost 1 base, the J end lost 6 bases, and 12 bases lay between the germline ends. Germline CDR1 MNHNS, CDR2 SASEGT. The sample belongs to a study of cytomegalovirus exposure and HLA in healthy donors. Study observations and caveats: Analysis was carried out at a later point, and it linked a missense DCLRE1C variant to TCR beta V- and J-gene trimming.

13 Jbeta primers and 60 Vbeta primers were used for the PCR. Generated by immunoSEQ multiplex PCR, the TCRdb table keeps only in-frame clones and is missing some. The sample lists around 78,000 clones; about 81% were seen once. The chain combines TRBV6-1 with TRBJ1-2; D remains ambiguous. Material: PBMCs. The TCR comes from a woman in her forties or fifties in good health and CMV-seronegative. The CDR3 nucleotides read TGTGCCAGCAGTGAAGGTGGCAGATCAAATGGCTACACCTTC. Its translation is CASSEGGRSNGYTF.